These 28 T cell receptor beta chains were all obtained from the same sample, sequenced in a study of blood T cell repertoires in COVID-19. Sequencing used immunoSEQ multiplex PCR; TCRdb keeps in-frame clones, though not all of them. This sample yields 90,000 to 120,000 clones, of which 88% are seen a single time; around 7% belongs to the top ten. The sample taken for sequencing was peripheral blood. The source is a man aged 50-60 years with active or convalescent COVID-19.

The chain couples TRBV7-8 to TRBJ2-1, with 7 positions matching TRBD1. The V segment lost 4 bases and the J segment 0 bases; nucleotides outside the gene matches: 3. This CDR3 comprises 15 residues. Germline V gives CDR1 SGHVS, CDR2 FQNEAQ. The DNA of the CDR3 is TGTGCCAGCAGCTCACAGGGGTCCTCCTACAATGAGCAGTTCTTC. Protein product: CASSSQGSSYNEQFF.

The V and J genes are TRBV9 and TRBJ2-5, with TRBD1 matching over 8 bases. Losses at the gene ends were 4 bases for V and 5 bases for J; bases not matched to a gene: 4. The CDR3 contains 13 residues. Germline V gives CDR1 SGDLS, CDR2 YYNGEE. The CDR3 DNA follows: TGTGCCAGCAGCTTGGACAGGGAGGAGACCCAGTACTTC. It encodes CASSLDREETQYF.

The chain is built from TRBV27 and TRBJ2-1; TRBD2 might be the D (7 bases). The CDR3 loop spans 15 amino acids. The V end lost 5 bases, the J end lost 6 bases, and 17 bases lay between the germline ends. The germline gives CDR1 MNHEY, CDR2 SMNVEV (reference sequence). The CDR3 sequence: CASSPLGGAGNEQFF. The CDR3 DNA follows: TGTGCCAGCAGTCCCCTTGGGGGGGCCGGCAATGAGCAGTTCTTC.

The chain employs TRBV6-6 and TRBJ1-1; 10 nucleotides align to TRBD1. J was trimmed by 4 bases and V by 5 bases; bases with no gene match: 16. The length of the CDR3 is 18 residues. The germline V gene has CDR1 MNHNY and CDR2 SVGAGI (reference sequence). CDR3 DNA sequence: TGTGCCAGCAGTCGTTCCGGGACAGGGGTTTTTCTGGGCACTGAAGCTTTCTTT. It specifies CASSRSGTGVFLGTEAFF.

This clone is a singleton in its sample. J is TRBJ1-3 and V is TRBV5-6; 8 positions agree with TRBD1. J lost 0 bases, V lost 0 bases, and 2 bases had no gene match. CDR3 length: 16 amino acids. Germline-derived CDR1 and CDR2 are SGHDT and YYEEEE. The DNA for the CDR3 is TGTGCCAGCAGCTTGGAAACAGGGGGCTCTGGAAACACCATATATTTT. It encodes CASSLETGGSGNTIYF.

The V and J genes are TRBV3-1 (or the pseudogene TRBV3-2) and TRBJ1-2; D call uncertain. CDR3 length: 14 amino acids. Trimming took off 1 base at V and 4 bases at J, with 10 bases between the two ends. Per germline, CDR1 LGHDT and CDR2 YNNKEL (reference sequence). Here the CDR3 DNA reads TGTGCCAGCAGCCAAGCTAGTCCAGCCTATGGCTACACCTTC. It yields the protein CASSQASPAYGYTF.

The chain employs TRBV30 and TRBJ1-2, with D unresolved. V lost 0 bases, J lost 8 bases, and 22 bases lay in between. Germline loops: CDR1 GTSNPN, CDR2 SVGIG (reference sequence). The CDR3 is 16 amino acids. CDR3 region: CAWSVQTGILSRGYTF. CDR3 bases: TGTGCCTGGAGTGTGCAAACGGGGATTCTTTCGAGGGGCTACACCTTC.

The rearrangement links TRBV27 to TRBJ2-5; tentative D call: TRBD2 (6 bases). Between the trimmed V and J ends, which lost 5 bases and 5 bases, there was a span of 18 bases. This CDR3 comprises 15 residues. Germline CDR1 and CDR2: MNHEY and SMNVEV (reference sequence). The CDR3 coding sequence is TGTGCCAGCAGTACGCGGGACGGGTTGAGGGAGACCCAGTACTTC. Its translation: CASSTRDGLRETQYF.

The J gene is TRBJ2-7, the V gene TRBV7-8; TRBD1 matches 8 bases. Looked up from germline, CDR1 is SGHVS and CDR2 is FQNEAQ. The CDR3 contains 15 residues. Unmatched junction bases numbered 8, after V lost 5 bases and J lost 2 bases. Here the CDR3 reads CASSAETGVPYEQYF. The CDR3 region has the DNA TGTGCCAGCAGCGCAGAGACAGGGGTCCCCTACGAGCAGTACTTC.

The CDR3 DNA reads TGTGCCAGCAGTTACTCCCCGGGGGAAGGAAACACCATATATTTT. Protein: CASSYSPGEGNTIYF. V and J are TRBV6-5 and TRBJ1-3; D is perhaps TRBD1 (5 bases). The CDR3 totals 15 residues. Trimming removed 0 bases at V and 4 bases at J, with 10 bases between. Germline lookup yields CDR1 MNHEY and CDR2 SVGAGI.

DNA for the CDR3: TGTGCCACCAGTGATTTGGTCGGACAGAACAATGAGCAGTTCTTC. Its translation is CATSDLVGQNNEQFF. This chain connects TRBV24-1 to TRBJ2-1; TRBD1 is a possible D gene (6 bases). With 0 bases removed from V and 5 bases from J, the gap between germline ends came to 10 bases. Germline lookup yields CDR1 KGHDR and CDR2 SFDVKD. This CDR3 spans 15 amino acids.

The genes are TRBV28 and TRBJ2-3; 9 bases agree with TRBD2. Germline loops: CDR1 MDHEN, CDR2 SYDVKM. The CDR3 totals 14 residues. Trimming removed 5 bases from V and 2 bases from J; junction bases left unmatched: 2. The CDR3 spells CASSRLADTDTQYF. The CDR3 bases are TGTGCCAGCAGTCGACTAGCGGACACAGATACGCAGTATTTT. Complete variable domain (other parts from reference TRBV28 and TRBJ2-3): DVKVTQSSRYLVKRTGEKVFLECVQDMDHENMFWYRQDPGLGLRLIYFSYDVKMKEKGDIPEGYSVSREKKERFSLILESASTNQTSMYLCASSRLADTDTQYFGPGTRLTVL.

J is TRBJ2-1 and V is TRBV11-2; 12 bases agree with TRBD2. V shed 1 base, J shed 8 bases, and the junction held 3 bases outside the gene matches. Germline CDR1 SGHAT, CDR2 FQNNGV. The CDR3 covers 15 residues. The CDR3 region has the DNA TGTGCCAGCAGCTTAGTGCTAGCGGGAGGGCATGAGCAGTTCTTC. It codes for CASSLVLAGGHEQFF.

The CDR3 DNA reads as TGTGCCAGCAGTGACGAGCGCTCCTACGAGCAGTACTTC. As protein: CASSDERSYEQYF. The gene calls are TRBV2 and TRBJ2-7; D gene ambiguous. CDR1 and CDR2 from the germline V gene are SNHLY and FYNNEI. The CDR3 length is 13 residues. Trimming shortened V by 3 bases and J by 0 bases, and 6 bases separated the two germline ends.

V usage is TRBV6-5 and J usage is TRBJ2-5; TRBD1 might be the D (5 bases). Germline V gene sequence: CDR1 MNHEY, CDR2 SVGAGI. V lost 0 bases, J lost 4 bases, and 12 bases lay in between. CDR3 size: 15 residues. The CDR3: CASSYSGQGGETQYF. DNA for the CDR3: TGTGCCAGCAGTTACTCAGGACAAGGCGGAGAGACCCAGTACTTC.

The chain recombines TRBV5-1 with TRBJ2-7; D possibly corresponds to TRBD1 (5 bases). Germline CDR1 SGHRS, CDR2 YFSETQ. The CDR3 has 14 residues. Trimming removed 0 bases from V and 0 bases from J, with 7 bases in between. CDR3 coding DNA: TGCGCCAGCAGCTTGGCAGGGTACTCCTACGAGCAGTACTTC. Translating it yields CASSLAGYSYEQYF.

The chain couples TRBV9 to TRBJ2-3; weak D call: TRBD1 (6 bases). V lost 0 bases and J lost 0, with 11 bases in between. The CDR3 is 16 residues long. Germline V CDR1 and CDR2: SGDLS, YYNGEE. CDR3 protein: CASSVEGGSSTDTQYF. The CDR3 DNA sequence: TGTGCCAGCAGCGTAGAAGGGGGTAGCAGCACAGATACGCAGTATTTT.

The chain employs TRBV6-2 or TRBV6-3 and TRBJ2-1; 9 nucleotides line up with TRBD1. This CDR3 has 14 amino acids. In germline, CDR1 is MNHEY, CDR2 SVGEGT. J was trimmed by 6 bases and V by 5 bases; bases with no gene match: 5. CDR3 sequence: CASSPGTGTNEQFF. CDR3 coding DNA: TGTGCCAGCAGTCCCGGGACAGGGACCAATGAGCAGTTCTTC.

This chain joins TRBV7-9 and TRBJ1-4, with 9 bases identical to TRBD1. This CDR3 is 15 amino acids long. Germline trimming cut 5 bases from V and 7 bases from J; bases unmatched to any gene: 8. CDR1 SEHNR and CDR2 FQNEAQ come from the germline V gene (reference sequence). The CDR3 region has the DNA TGTGCCAGCAGCCCGTGGGGACAGGGCTCTGAAAAACTGTTTTTT. Encoded protein: CASSPWGQGSEKLFF.

This clone ranks as medium-sized (0.01 to 0.1%). The chain has TRBV6-5 and TRBJ2-5; 7 nucleotides match TRBD2. CDR1 is MNHEY, CDR2 SVGAGI, per germline. The V and J ends lost 5 bases and 13 bases, in that order; junction bases with no gene match: 7. The CDR3 runs to 11 residues. The DNA for the CDR3 is TGTGCCAGCAGTCCCGGGGGGTCCTGGTACTTC. It codes for CASSPGGSWYF.

This rearrangement joins TRBV5-1 to TRBJ2-1, with D perhaps matching TRBD2 (6 bases). Per germline, CDR1 SGHRS and CDR2 YFSETQ. V shed 5 bases and J shed 2 bases, with 14 bases lying between them. This CDR3 contains 15 residues. CDR3 region: CASRTSGTAYNEQFF. The CDR3 DNA reads TGCGCCAGCAGGACCTCGGGGACTGCCTACAATGAGCAGTTCTTC.

The rearrangement joins TRBV10-3 to TRBJ2-1; D unresolved. The germline V and J ends were trimmed by 4 bases and 7 bases, with 14 bases remaining between them. This CDR3 contains 14 residues. Germline V gene sequence: CDR1 ENHRY, CDR2 SYGVKD. The CDR3 sequence: CAISVGSTRNEQFF. The DNA of the CDR3 is TGTGCCATCAGTGTCGGGTCAACGCGGAATGAGCAGTTCTTC.

This chain joins TRBV7-9 and TRBJ2-1; 8 bases line up with TRBD2. The CDR3 consists of 16 residues. V dropped 3 bases and J dropped 8; count of bases not matched to a gene: 12. Germline values: CDR1 SEHNR, CDR2 FQNEAQ (reference sequence). Here the CDR3 reads CASSFLFGRAGDEQFF. The CDR3, as DNA: TGTGCCAGCAGCTTTTTATTCGGGAGGGCGGGCGATGAGCAGTTCTTC.

This clone has only a few counts. V is TRBV5-1 and J is TRBJ2-2, with 8 bases fitting TRBD1. The germline V gene has CDR1 SGHRS and CDR2 YFSETQ. V gave up 1 base and J gave up 5 bases; unmatched junction bases: 7. The CDR3 runs 16 residues. The CDR3 sequence: CASSLIGGQGTGELFF. CDR3 coding DNA: TGCGCCAGCAGCTTGATTGGAGGACAGGGTACCGGGGAGCTGTTTTTT.

The V call is TRBV18, the J call TRBJ2-3, with 11 nucleotides matching TRBD2. The CDR3 has 18 amino acids. V lost 0 bases to trimming and J lost 0 bases; unmatched junction nucleotides: 5. Germline CDR1 KGHSH, CDR2 LQKENI. For the CDR3, the DNA is TGTGCCAGCTCACCACCTATGAGGACTAGCGGGAGCACAGATACGCAGTATTTT. Amino acid sequence: CASSPPMRTSGSTDTQYF. The full variable domain, with the rest looked up from reference TRBV18 and TRBJ2-3, is NAGVMQNPRHLVRRRGQEARLRCSPMKGHSHVYWYRQLPEEGLKFMVYLQKENIIDESGMPKERFSAEFPKEGPSILRIQQVVRGDSAAYFCASSPPMRTSGSTDTQYFGPGTRLTVL.

The chain joins TRBV13 to TRBJ2-5, with D perhaps TRBD1 (6 bases). The length of the CDR3 is 15 residues. Germline CDR1 is PRHDT and CDR2 is FYEKMQ (reference sequence). The ends were cut back, 2 bases at V and 6 bases at J, with 16 bases in the middle. The CDR3 bases are TGTGCCAGCAGCTTAAACGGGGCAGGGGTTCAGACCCAGTACTTC. It yields the protein CASSLNGAGVQTQYF.

The V call is TRBV23-1, the J call TRBJ2-7, with D maybe TRBD1 (5 bases). TRBV23-1 is an ORF, with its function uncertain. The CDR3 has 13 residues. V was trimmed by 1 base and J by 4 bases, leaving 8 bases between them. For the CDR3, the DNA is TGCGCCAGCAGTCAATGGACACCTTACGAGCAGTACTTC. It encodes CASSQWTPYEQYF.

This chain links TRBV2 with TRBJ1-3, with unresolved D. CDR1 and CDR2 from the germline V gene are SNHLY and FYNNEI. Trimming cost V 7 bases and J 0 bases, with 7 bases left between them. CDR3 length equals 13 residues. The CDR3 region has the DNA TGTGCCAGCAAGCAGGACTCTGGAAACACCATATATTTT. Protein product: CASKQDSGNTIYF.